This T cell receptor (beta chain) was sequenced during a study of sequential checkpoint blockade in melanoma. Turning to the study itself: Randomization was 1:1 between first-line nivolumab→ipilimumab and ipilimumab→nivolumab. Matched biopsies came pretreatment and at week 13 for 20 to 25 patients. TCRbeta immunosequencing was performed on DNA from 75 to 95 pretreatment melanoma tumor samples.

Only in-frame clones appear in the TCRdb table, and some are missing; sequencing was by immunoSEQ multiplex PCR. The sample records under 20,000 clones, about 69% being singletons. The treatment: randomized to nivolumab then ipilimumab (arm A) or the reverse (arm B). Germline CDR1 and CDR2: MNHGY and SAAAGT. The CDR3 extends over 13 amino acids. V was trimmed by 1 base and J by 4 bases, leaving 7 bases between them. This sequence joins TRBV6-8 and TRBJ1-1; D gene ambiguous. The specimen comprised tumor tissue (inferred from file names), sampled from a patient given nivolumab and ipilimumab in sequence. This receptor was obtained from a human donor with melanoma. The CDR3 reads CASSYFRGTEAFF. The CDR3 DNA is TGTGCCAGCAGTTACTTCCGGGGCACTGAAGCTTTCTTT.